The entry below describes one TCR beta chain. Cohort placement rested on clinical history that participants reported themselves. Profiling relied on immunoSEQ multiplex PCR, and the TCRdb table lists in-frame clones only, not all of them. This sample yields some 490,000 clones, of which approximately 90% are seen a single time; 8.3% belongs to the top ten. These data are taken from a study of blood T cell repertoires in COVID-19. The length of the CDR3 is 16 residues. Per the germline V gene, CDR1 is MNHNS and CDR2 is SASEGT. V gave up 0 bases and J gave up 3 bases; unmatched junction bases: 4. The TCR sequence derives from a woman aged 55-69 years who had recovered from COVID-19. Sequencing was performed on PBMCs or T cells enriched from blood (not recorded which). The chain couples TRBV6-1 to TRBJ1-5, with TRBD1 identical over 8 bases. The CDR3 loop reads CASSEAQGAANQPQHF. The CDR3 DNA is TGTGCCAGCAGTGAAGCGCAGGGGGCGGCCAATCAGCCCCAGCATTTT.